This T cell receptor beta chain was observed in a study of OX40 agonist ivuxolimab in advanced cancers. Study-level information: Dose-escalation subjects each had hepatocellular carcinoma, melanoma, renal cell or head and neck cancer.

Trimming shortened V by 0 bases and J by 4 bases, and 10 bases separated the two germline ends. Germline V gene data show CDR1 as MGHRA and CDR2 as YSYEKL. CDR3 length: 15 amino acids. This clone has more than one count but fewer than ten. Only in-frame clones appear in the TCRdb table, and some are missing; sequencing was by immunoSEQ multiplex PCR. This sample has 46,000 or so clones, with 70% to 80% found just once. The sample consisted of CD4+ or CD8+ T cells sorted from blood, taken in a trial of the OX40 agonist ivuxolimab. This TCR derives from an adult with an advanced solid tumor such as melanoma, head and neck, liver or kidney cancer. The chain has TRBV4-1 and TRBJ1-5, with a weak D call TRBD1 (5 bases). The CDR3: CASSQDMGLNQPQHF. As DNA, the CDR3 is TGCGCCAGCAGCCAAGATATGGGGCTTAATCAGCCCCAGCATTTT.